One and the same sample provided the 9 T cell receptor beta chains below, sequenced in a study of blood T cell repertoires in COVID-19. The data were produced by immunoSEQ multiplex PCR, yet TCRdb's version contains in-frame clones alone and is incomplete. The table lists about 400,000 clones, just under 90% of them singletons. Input material: PBMCs or T cells enriched from blood (not recorded which). These receptor sequences come from a woman in her twenties or thirties who had recovered from COVID-19.

V is TRBV2 and J is TRBJ2-7; D is possibly TRBD1 (6 bases). The CDR3 runs to 13 residues. Germline loops: CDR1 SNHLY, CDR2 FYNNEI. V was clipped by 3 bases and J by 9 bases, with 15 bases between them. CDR3 bases: TGTGCCAGCAGTGATGCCGGGACAACGGGGCAGTACTTC. It codes for CASSDAGTTGQYF.

The rearrangement links TRBV28 to TRBJ2-1, with 8 bases identical to TRBD2. The germline V gene has CDR1 MDHEN and CDR2 SYDVKM. J gave up 2 bases and V 6 bases, and 6 bases lay outside the gene matches. The CDR3 is made up of 15 amino acids. CDR3 DNA: TGTGCCAGCAGCGAGCGGGAGCCCGCCTACAATGAGCAGTTCTTC. This encodes CASSEREPAYNEQFF.

This chain links TRBV27 with TRBJ2-7; 8 bases fit TRBD1. The germline CDR1 and CDR2 sequences are MNHEY and SMNVEV (reference sequence). With V trimmed by 5 bases and J by 4 bases, 7 bases remained unmatched. The CDR3 is made up of 14 amino acids. The CDR3: CASSGSGQGYEQYF. The DNA of the CDR3 is TGTGCCAGCAGTGGCTCCGGACAGGGTTACGAGCAGTACTTC.

V is TRBV13 and J is TRBJ1-2; D not certain. The CDR3 length is 12 residues. V lost 1 base and J lost 7, with 7 bases in between. Per germline, CDR1 PRHDT and CDR2 FYEKMQ (reference sequence). The CDR3 DNA follows: TGTGCCAGCAGCTTAGCATCAGGTGGCTACACCTTC. This codes for CASSLASGGYTF.

The genes are TRBV28 and TRBJ1-1; perhaps TRBD1 as D (6 bases). The V gene's germline CDR1 is MDHEN and CDR2 SYDVKM. The CDR3 is made up of 14 amino acids. Trimming left V 11 bases short and J 1 base short, with 17 bases between. DNA for the CDR3: TGTGCCGCACGTCGGGGGGCCCAGAACACTGAAGCTTTCTTT. Its translation is CAARRGAQNTEAFF.

The chain links TRBV19 to TRBJ1-6, with a weak D call TRBD1 (5 bases). V lost 1 base and J lost 8, with 6 bases in between. This CDR3 has 13 amino acids. CDR1 is LNHDA and CDR2 is SQIVND in the germline V gene (reference sequence). This CDR3 is CASSIGRDSPLHF. CDR3 coding DNA: TGTGCCAGTAGTATAGGCAGGGATTCACCCCTCCACTTT.

The chain carries TRBV2 and TRBJ1-5; possibly TRBD1 for D (5 bases). V lost 3 bases and J lost 6, with 12 bases in between. The CDR3 totals 14 residues. CDR1 and CDR2 from the germline V gene are SNHLY and FYNNEI. In DNA, the CDR3 is TGTGCCAGCAGTGAGAGGACACGGGCTCAGCCCCAGCATTTT. Encoded protein: CASSERTRAQPQHF.

The gene calls are TRBV5-1 and TRBJ2-1; D is possibly TRBD1 (6 bases). This CDR3 is 14 amino acids long. The V gene lost 2 bases and the J gene lost 4 bases, with 10 bases spanning the gap. Germline loops: CDR1 SGHRS, CDR2 YFSETQ. The CDR3 is CASSLTDSYNEQFF. In DNA, the CDR3 is TGCGCCAGCAGCTTAACGGACAGTTACAATGAGCAGTTCTTC. Full variable domain (missing parts from reference TRBV5-1 and TRBJ2-1): KAGVTQTPRYLIKTRGQQVTLSCSPISGHRSVSWYQQTPGQGLQFLFEYFSETQRNKGNFPGRFSGRQFSNSRSEMNVSTLELGDSALYLCASSLTDSYNEQFFGPGTRLTVL.

A single count supports this clone. This chain connects TRBV4-1 to TRBJ1-3; TRBD1 might be the D (5 bases). Germline values: CDR1 MGHRA, CDR2 YSYEKL. Trimming removed 1 base at V and 0 bases at J, with 13 bases between. CDR3 length: 17 residues. The CDR3 DNA reads as TGCGCCAGCAGCCAAGGGGACGGGAGGTCCTCTGGAAACACCATATATTTT. Amino acid sequence: CASSQGDGRSSGNTIYF.